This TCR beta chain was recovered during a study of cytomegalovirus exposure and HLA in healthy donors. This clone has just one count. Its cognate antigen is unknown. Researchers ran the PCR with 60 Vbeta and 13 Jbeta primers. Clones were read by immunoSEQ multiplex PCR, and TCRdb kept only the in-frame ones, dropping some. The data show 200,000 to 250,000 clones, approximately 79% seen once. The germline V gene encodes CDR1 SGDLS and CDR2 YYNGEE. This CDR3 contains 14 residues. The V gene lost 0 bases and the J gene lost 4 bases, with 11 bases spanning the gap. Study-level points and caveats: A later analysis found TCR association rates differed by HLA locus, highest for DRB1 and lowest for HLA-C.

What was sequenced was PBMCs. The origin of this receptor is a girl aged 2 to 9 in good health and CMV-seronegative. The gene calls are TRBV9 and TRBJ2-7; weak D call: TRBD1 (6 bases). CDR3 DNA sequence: TGTGCCAGCAGCGTAGGAGGTAGGGGGTACGAGCAGTACTTC. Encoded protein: CASSVGGRGYEQYF.